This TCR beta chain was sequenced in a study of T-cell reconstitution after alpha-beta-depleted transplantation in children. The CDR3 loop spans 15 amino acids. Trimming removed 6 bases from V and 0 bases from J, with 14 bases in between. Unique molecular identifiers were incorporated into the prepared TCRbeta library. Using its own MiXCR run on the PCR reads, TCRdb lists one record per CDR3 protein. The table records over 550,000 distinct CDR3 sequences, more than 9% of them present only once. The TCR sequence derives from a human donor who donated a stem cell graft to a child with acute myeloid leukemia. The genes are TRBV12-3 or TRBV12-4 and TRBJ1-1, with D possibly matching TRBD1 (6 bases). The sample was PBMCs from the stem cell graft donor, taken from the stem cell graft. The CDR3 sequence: CASRLTGLMNTEAFF. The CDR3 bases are TGTGCCAGCAGGCTGACAGGATTAATGAACACTGAAGCTTTCTTT.